The present TCR beta chain was sequenced within a study of control samples from healthy donors and cancer patients. Produced via immunoSEQ multiplex PCR; TCRdb's table is partial and in-frame only. The sample consists of 75,000 to 95,000 clones, 85% to 90% of them appearing once. The clonotype was recovered from a woman aged 50 to 60 with colorectal cancer. Source material: PBMCs.

The DNA of the CDR3 is TGTGCCAGCAGTGCCCTGGAGGGTACCAATGAGCAGTTCTTC. Residues: CASSALEGTNEQFF. The chain links TRBV2 to TRBJ2-1; D is possibly TRBD2 (6 bases). Germline CDR1 SNHLY, CDR2 FYNNEI. Trimming cost V 4 bases and J 6 bases, with 13 bases left between them. The CDR3 spans 14 residues.